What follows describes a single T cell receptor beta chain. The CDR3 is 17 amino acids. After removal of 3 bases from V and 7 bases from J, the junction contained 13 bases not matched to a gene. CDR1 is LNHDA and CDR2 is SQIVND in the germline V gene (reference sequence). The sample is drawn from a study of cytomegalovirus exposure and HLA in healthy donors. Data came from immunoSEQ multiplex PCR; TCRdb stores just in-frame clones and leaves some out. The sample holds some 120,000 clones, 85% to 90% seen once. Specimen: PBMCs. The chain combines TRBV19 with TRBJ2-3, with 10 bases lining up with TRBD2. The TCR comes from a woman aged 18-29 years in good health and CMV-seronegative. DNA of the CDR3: TGTGCCAGTAGTATGGACTCGGCTAGCGGGAGTGCTTATACGCAGTATTTT. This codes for CASSMDSASGSAYTQYF.